This T cell receptor beta chain was sequenced for a study of shared clonotypes between healthy human individuals. Study-wide points: Memory subsets had estimated richness that was generally smaller than that of naive subsets.

As to this clone: Antigen unknown.

Generated by immunoSEQ multiplex PCR, the TCRdb table keeps only in-frame clones and is missing some. This table holds 2 million to 2.5 million clones, 85% to 95% found once. Trimming took 6 bases from V and 0 from J, leaving 12 bases between them. Germline-derived CDR1 and CDR2 are LNHDA and SQIVND (reference sequence). This CDR3 is 15 amino acids long. Sequences were obtained from naive CD4+ T cells from PBMCs. The subset is: CD45RA+ positively selected. The rearrangement joins TRBV19 to TRBJ2-1, with D possibly TRBD1 on 5 matching bases. This clonotype was sampled from a young man in good health. Some clones in this sample may be carry-over from other donors' samples. The CDR3 loop reads CASSSTANSYNEQFF. The CDR3 DNA sequence: TGTGCCAGTAGCTCGACAGCCAACTCCTACAATGAGCAGTTCTTC.